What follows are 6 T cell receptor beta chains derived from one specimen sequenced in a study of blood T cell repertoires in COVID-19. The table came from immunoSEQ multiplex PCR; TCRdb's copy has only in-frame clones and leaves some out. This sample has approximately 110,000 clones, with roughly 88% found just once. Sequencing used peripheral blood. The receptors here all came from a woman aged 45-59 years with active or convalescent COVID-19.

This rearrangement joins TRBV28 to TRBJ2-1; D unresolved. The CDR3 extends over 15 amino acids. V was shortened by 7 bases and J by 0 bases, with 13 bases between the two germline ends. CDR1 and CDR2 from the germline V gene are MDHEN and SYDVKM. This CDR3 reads CASNRRLSSYNEQFF. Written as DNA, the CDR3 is TGTGCCAGCAATCGCAGGTTATCCTCCTACAATGAGCAGTTCTTC.

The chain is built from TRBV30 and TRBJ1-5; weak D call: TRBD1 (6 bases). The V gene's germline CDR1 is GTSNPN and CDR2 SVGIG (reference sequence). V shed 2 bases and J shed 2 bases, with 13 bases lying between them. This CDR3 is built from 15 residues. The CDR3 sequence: CAWSSPRGGNQPQHF. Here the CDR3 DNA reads TGTGCCTGGAGTTCCCCCAGGGGAGGCAATCAGCCCCAGCATTTT.

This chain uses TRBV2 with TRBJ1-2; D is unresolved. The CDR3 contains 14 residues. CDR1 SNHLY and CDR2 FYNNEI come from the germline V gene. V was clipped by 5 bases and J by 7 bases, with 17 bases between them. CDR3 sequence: CASSREGKTGGYTF. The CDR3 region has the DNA TGTGCCAGCAGTCGGGAAGGGAAAACGGGTGGCTACACCTTC.

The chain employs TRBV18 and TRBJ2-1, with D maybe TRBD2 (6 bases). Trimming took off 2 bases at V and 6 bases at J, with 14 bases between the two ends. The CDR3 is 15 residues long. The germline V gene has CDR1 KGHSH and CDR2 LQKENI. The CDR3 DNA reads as TGTGCCAGCTCACCATGGACTACCGCCTCCAATGAGCAGTTCTTC. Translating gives CASSPWTTASNEQFF.

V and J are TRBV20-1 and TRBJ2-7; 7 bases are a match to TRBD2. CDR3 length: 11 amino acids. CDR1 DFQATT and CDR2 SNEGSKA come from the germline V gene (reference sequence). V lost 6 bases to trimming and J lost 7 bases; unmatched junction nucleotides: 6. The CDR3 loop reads CSATGEGEQYF. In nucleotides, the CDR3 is TGCAGTGCCACGGGGGAGGGGGAGCAGTACTTC.

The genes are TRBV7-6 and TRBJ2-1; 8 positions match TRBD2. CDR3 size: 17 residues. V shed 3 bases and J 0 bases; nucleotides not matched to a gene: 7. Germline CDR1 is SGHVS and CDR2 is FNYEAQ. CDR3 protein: CASSFISGGSSYNEQFF. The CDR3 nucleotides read TGTGCCAGCAGCTTTATTTCGGGGGGGAGCTCCTACAATGAGCAGTTCTTC.